The next 27 T cell receptor beta chains were all read from a single sample in a study of blood T cell repertoires in COVID-19. Repertoires were generated with immunoSEQ multiplex PCR, while TCRdb's copy carries only in-frame clones and drops some. The sample yields 260,000 or so clones, about four fifths seen once. Input material: PBMCs or T cells enriched from blood (not recorded which). These receptors were taken from a woman aged 40 to 50 who had been exposed to COVID-19.

The chain employs TRBV28 and TRBJ2-1, with TRBD1 matching 7 bases. Germline lookup yields CDR1 MDHEN and CDR2 SYDVKM. CDR3 length: 15 amino acids. V shed 5 bases, J shed 7 bases, and the junction held 11 bases outside the gene matches. For the CDR3, the DNA is TGTGCCAGCAGTACCCCAGGGGGTTTGGGGAATGAGCAGTTCTTC. Its translation: CASSTPGGLGNEQFF.

The chain has TRBV21-1 and TRBJ1-4; the table's D call of TRBD1 was not tested on the DNA. TRBV21-1 is shown as a pseudogene. This CDR3 has 17 residues. CDR3 protein: CASSKDRNDRQGEKLFF. The CDR3 DNA is TGTGCCAGCAGCAAAGACCGAAACGACAGGCAAGGAGAAAAACTGTTTTTT.

The CDR3 nucleotides read TGTGCCAGCAGCGTGGGTGACAGGGGCACCTACGAGCAGTACTTC. This encodes CASSVGDRGTYEQYF. The chain combines TRBV9 with TRBJ2-7; TRBD1 matches at 8 bases. The CDR3 totals 15 residues. Germline-derived CDR1 and CDR2 are SGDLS and YYNGEE. J lost 2 bases, V lost 2 bases, and 6 bases had no gene match. Together with reference TRBV9 and TRBJ2-7, the CDR3 gives the full variable domain: DSGVTQTPKHLITATGQRVTLRCSPRSGDLSVYWYQQSLDQGLQFLIQYYNGEERAKGNILERFSAQQFPDLHSELNLSSLELGDSALYFCASSVGDRGTYEQYFGPGTRLTVT.

This chain connects TRBV9 to TRBJ2-3; D remains unclear. CDR1 is SGDLS and CDR2 is YYNGEE in the germline V gene. Trimming cost V 5 bases and J 0 bases, with 22 bases left between them. CDR3 size: 18 residues. The CDR3 here is CASSEEERAASSTDTQYF. The DNA for the CDR3 is TGTGCCAGCAGTGAGGAAGAAAGAGCAGCCTCTAGCACAGATACGCAGTATTTT.

About this clone: An end of the junction differs from the germline gene, which may be a read error. The chain employs TRBV19 and TRBJ1-1; 7 bases align to TRBD1. The CDR3 consists of 13 residues. Germline assignment: CDR1 LNHDA and CDR2 SQIVND (reference sequence). The CDR3 region is CASSVDRDTEAFF. CDR3 DNA sequence: TGTGCCAGTAGTGTAGACAGGGACACTGAAGCTTTCTTT.

This clone was recorded once. The chain joins TRBV6-1 to TRBJ1-2; the D is unclear. CDR1 and CDR2 (germline): MNHNS, SASEGT. There are 14 residues in the CDR3. Trimming took 1 base from V and 3 from J, leaving 9 bases between them. This chain's CDR3 is CASSEGVSDYGYTF. As DNA, the CDR3 is TGTGCCAGCAGTGAAGGGGTCAGCGACTATGGCTACACCTTC.

The genes are TRBV5-6 and TRBJ1-4; D perhaps matches TRBD1 (5 bases). The CDR3 loop spans 16 amino acids. V lost 5 bases, J lost 5 bases, and 19 bases lay in between. CDR1 and CDR2 (germline): SGHDT, YYEEEE. Written as DNA, the CDR3 is TGTGCCAGCAGTCCGTCCTCACATGGGGGGAATGAAAAACTGTTTTTT. It translates to CASSPSSHGGNEKLFF. The variable domain in full, completed from reference TRBV5-6 and TRBJ1-4, reads DAGVTQSPTHLIKTRGQQVTLRCSPKSGHDTVSWYQQALGQGPQFIFQYYEEEERQRGNFPDRFSGHQFPNYSSELNVNALLLGDSALYLCASSPSSHGGNEKLFFGSGTQLSVL.

The chain carries TRBV29-1 and TRBJ2-7, with TRBD1 matching over 7 bases. Germline V gene data show CDR1 as SQVTM and CDR2 as ANQGSEA. This CDR3 contains 11 residues. V lost 4 bases to trimming and J lost 3 bases; unmatched junction nucleotides: 0. CDR3 DNA sequence: TGCAGCGTTGGGGACAGCTACGAGCAGTACTTC. Protein: CSVGDSYEQYF.

CDR3 bases: TGTGCCTGGAGACTAGCTGATACGCAGTATTTT. Translated: CAWRLADTQYF. The chain joins TRBV30 to TRBJ2-3; D might be TRBD2 (6 bases). Germline V lookup: CDR1 GTSNPN, CDR2 SVGIG (reference sequence). The length of the CDR3 is 11 residues. V was shortened by 3 bases and J by 6 bases, with 7 bases between the two germline ends.

The chain links TRBV5-4 to TRBJ1-1; D ambiguous. The CDR3 is 15 residues long. V was trimmed by 2 bases and J by 5 bases, leaving 16 bases between them. The germline V gene has CDR1 SGHNT and CDR2 YYREEE (reference sequence). The CDR3 reads CASSFPNREGTEAFF. Here the CDR3 DNA reads TGTGCCAGCAGCTTTCCTAATCGGGAGGGAACTGAAGCTTTCTTT.

The chain joins TRBV4-1 to TRBJ2-5, with TRBD2 matching 14 bases. CDR3 length equals 18 residues. V was pared by 3 bases and J by 1 base, with 7 bases of the junction left unmatched. In germline, CDR1 is MGHRA, CDR2 YSYEKL. The CDR3: CASSQGRTSGGIQETQYF. The CDR3 DNA reads TGCGCCAGCAGCCAGGGGAGGACTAGCGGGGGGATCCAAGAGACCCAGTACTTC.

The chain joins TRBV5-8 to TRBJ1-3; D not resolved. This CDR3 is 14 amino acids long. The germline V and J ends were trimmed by 4 bases and 4 bases, with 12 bases remaining between them. Germline CDR1 SGHTS, CDR2 YDEGEE. CDR3 amino acids: CASSPSGSGNTIYF. CDR3 nucleotides: TGTGCCAGCAGCCCAAGTGGTAGCGGAAACACCATATATTTT.

The V call is TRBV7-2, the J call TRBJ2-7; 9 nucleotides agree with TRBD1. This CDR3 region has 16 residues. The germline V gene has CDR1 SGHTA and CDR2 FQGNSA. With 6 bases clipped from V and 2 bases from J, the junction kept 11 bases outside the gene matches. The CDR3 spells CASRPPLGQGPYEQYF. The CDR3, as DNA: TGTGCCAGCAGGCCACCGTTGGGACAGGGACCCTACGAGCAGTACTTC.

The CDR3 nucleotides read TGCGCCAGCAGCGCCAGGGTCACCGGGGAGCTGTTTTTT. It is translated as CASSARVTGELFF. The chain recombines TRBV5-1 with TRBJ2-2, with D possibly TRBD1 on 5 matching bases. The V end was cut by 4 bases, the J end by 4 bases, with 8 bases between. This CDR3 has 13 residues. Germline loops: CDR1 SGHRS, CDR2 YFSETQ.

The chain couples TRBV3-1 (or the pseudogene TRBV3-2) to TRBJ1-6; unclear D gene. The V end was cut by 4 bases, the J end by 6 bases, with 7 bases between. The CDR3 has 13 amino acids. Germline V gene data show CDR1 as LGHDT and CDR2 as YNNKEL (reference sequence). CDR3 sequence: CASSRGPNSPLHF. DNA for the CDR3: TGTGCCAGCAGCCGCGGCCCTAATTCACCCCTCCACTTT.

The chain employs TRBV18 and TRBJ1-2; the match to TRBD1 covers 7 bases. Germline assignment: CDR1 KGHSH and CDR2 LQKENI. The V gene end was trimmed by 2 bases and the J gene end by 0 bases; junction bases not matched to a gene: 3. The CDR3 has 15 residues. CDR3 region: CASSPYQGANYGYTF. The CDR3 DNA follows: TGTGCCAGCTCACCATATCAGGGGGCTAACTATGGCTACACCTTC.

CDR3 sequence reads: CASSLNQGTDEKLFF. The CDR3 DNA sequence: TGCGCCAGCAGCCTGAATCAGGGGACGGATGAAAAACTGTTTTTT. This chain connects TRBV4-3 to TRBJ1-4; TRBD1 is a possible D gene (6 bases). Trimming left V 4 bases short and J 6 bases short, with 15 bases between. The CDR3 length is 15 residues. Germline assignment: CDR1 LGHNA and CDR2 YSLEER.

This clone was observed a single time. V and J are TRBV28 and TRBJ2-3, with TRBD2 matching over 9 bases. The CDR3 has 15 residues. Germline V lookup: CDR1 MDHEN, CDR2 SYDVKM. J lost 5 bases, V lost 3 bases, and 6 bases had no gene match. For the CDR3, the DNA is TGTGCCAGCAGTTTGCGCGGGGGGGGCGGAGATACGCAGTATTTT. This sequence encodes CASSLRGGGGDTQYF. The complete variable domain, with remaining parts taken from reference TRBV28 and TRBJ2-3, reads DVKVTQSSRYLVKRTGEKVFLECVQDMDHENMFWYRQDPGLGLRLIYFSYDVKMKEKGDIPEGYSVSREKKERFSLILESASTNQTSMYLCASSLRGGGGDTQYFGPGTRLTVL.

V is TRBV29-1 and J is TRBJ1-1, with D possibly TRBD1 on 6 matching bases. Germline assignment: CDR1 SQVTM and CDR2 ANQGSEA. The CDR3 consists of 12 residues. Trimming took 6 bases from V and 0 from J, leaving 8 bases between them. The CDR3 reads CSVDRMNTEAFF. The CDR3 nucleotides read TGCAGCGTCGACAGGATGAACACTGAAGCTTTCTTT.

The V gene is TRBV12-5, the J gene TRBJ1-4, with D perhaps matching TRBD1 (6 bases). Trimming took off 4 bases at V and 8 bases at J, with 11 bases between the two ends. The CDR3 extends over 13 amino acids. Germline CDR1 and CDR2: LGHNT and FRNRAP. In DNA form, the CDR3 reads TGTGCTAGTGGTTCAGGGGTATGGGAAAAACTGTTTTTT. Amino acid sequence: CASGSGVWEKLFF. The complete variable domain, with remaining parts taken from reference TRBV12-5 and TRBJ1-4, reads DARVTQTPRHKVTEMGQEVTMRCQPILGHNTVFWYRQTMMQGLELLAYFRNRAPLDDSGMPKDRFSAEMPDATLATLKIQPSEPRDSAVYFCASGSGVWEKLFFGSGTQLSVL.

The CDR3 coding sequence is TGCAGTGCTAGTCCGGGACAGGGCAATCAGCCCCAGCATTTT. Amino acid sequence: CSASPGQGNQPQHF. This chain links TRBV20-1 with TRBJ1-5, with 8 positions matching TRBD1. CDR1 is DFQATT and CDR2 is SNEGSKA in the germline V gene (reference sequence). The junction had 3 bases not matched to a gene; V was cut back by 3 bases and J by 2 bases. This CDR3 comprises 14 residues.

V gene TRBV29-1 combines with J gene TRBJ1-1; D gene uncertain. V was clipped by 2 bases and J by 8 bases, with 6 bases between them. Germline CDR1 is SQVTM and CDR2 is ANQGSEA. The CDR3 spans 10 residues. The CDR3 here is CSVERREAFF. CDR3 DNA sequence: TGCAGCGTTGAAAGGAGGGAAGCTTTCTTT.

The V and J genes are TRBV7-9 and TRBJ1-2; tentatively, D is TRBD1 (5 bases). The CDR3 runs 15 residues. Trimming took 3 bases from V and 6 from J, leaving 17 bases between them. Germline V CDR1 and CDR2: SEHNR, FQNEAQ (reference sequence). DNA of the CDR3: TGTGCCAGCAGCTTGGAGGGACCTGATGTCCATGGCTACACCTTC. Protein: CASSLEGPDVHGYTF.

This chain connects TRBV29-1 to TRBJ1-1; TRBD1 matches at 8 bases. The V segment lost 4 bases and the J segment 7 bases; nucleotides outside the gene matches: 11. CDR1 and CDR2 (germline): SQVTM, ANQGSEA. CDR3 size: 14 residues. CDR3 protein: CSVVGGQGLGEAFF. CDR3 nucleotide sequence: TGCAGCGTTGTGGGAGGACAGGGTCTTGGTGAAGCTTTCTTT.

This clone was observed a few times. The genes are TRBV6-5 and TRBJ2-4; no reliable D call. The germline V and J ends were trimmed by 0 bases and 0 bases, with 6 bases remaining between them. CDR3 length: 15 amino acids. Germline V CDR1 and CDR2: MNHEY, SVGAGI. The CDR3 loop reads CASSYSSVAKNIQYF. As DNA, the CDR3 is TGTGCCAGCAGTTACTCATCGGTAGCCAAAAACATTCAGTACTTC.

In this sample, this clone turned up once. The gene calls are TRBV19 and TRBJ2-7; 8 bases align to TRBD1. Germline-derived CDR1 and CDR2 are LNHDA and SQIVND (reference sequence). This CDR3 has 15 amino acids. V shed 6 bases, J shed 3 bases, and the junction held 10 bases outside the gene matches. The CDR3 bases are TGTGCCAGTAGGAACCAGGACAGGGCGGACTACGAGCAGTACTTC. This gives the protein CASRNQDRADYEQYF.

In this sample, this clone turned up a few times. J is TRBJ2-1 and V is TRBV9, with D perhaps TRBD2 (5 bases). Germline V gene data show CDR1 as SGDLS and CDR2 as YYNGEE. Trimming removed 3 bases at V and 5 bases at J, with 15 bases between. The CDR3 is 15 residues long. CDR3 coding DNA: TGTGCCAGCAGCGAAACTCCACAGCGGAACAATGAGCAGTTCTTC. Amino acid sequence: CASSETPQRNNEQFF.